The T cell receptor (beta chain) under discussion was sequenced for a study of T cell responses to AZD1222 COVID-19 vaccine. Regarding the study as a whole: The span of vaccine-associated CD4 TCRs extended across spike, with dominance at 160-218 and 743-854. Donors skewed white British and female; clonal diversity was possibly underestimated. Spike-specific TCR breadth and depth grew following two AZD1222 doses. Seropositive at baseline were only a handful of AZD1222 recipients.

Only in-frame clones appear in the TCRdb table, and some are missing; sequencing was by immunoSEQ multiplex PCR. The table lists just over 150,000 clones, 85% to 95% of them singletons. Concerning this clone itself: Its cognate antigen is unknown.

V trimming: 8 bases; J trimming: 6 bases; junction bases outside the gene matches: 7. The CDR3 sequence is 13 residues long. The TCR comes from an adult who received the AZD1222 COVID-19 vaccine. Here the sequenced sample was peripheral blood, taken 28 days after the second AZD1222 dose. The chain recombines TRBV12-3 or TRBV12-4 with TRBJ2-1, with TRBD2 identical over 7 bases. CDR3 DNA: TGTGCCAGCCAGTTTTCGGGGGGCAATGAGCAGTTCTTC. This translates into CASQFSGGNEQFF.